This TCR beta chain appears in the sequencing data of a study of T-cell memory formation after mild COVID-19. Germline V lookup: CDR1 GTSNPN, CDR2 SVGIG (reference sequence). V was trimmed by 2 bases and J by 10 bases, leaving 15 bases between them. The CDR3 spans 14 residues. A 5'RACE reaction primed in the constant segment made cDNA libraries of TCR alpha and TCR beta, and these carried sample barcodes and UMIs. TCRdb redid the calling of the 5' RACE reads with MiXCR, one entry per CDR3 protein. This table holds fewer than 300,000 distinct CDR3 sequences, more than 15% found once. This clonotype has just a few counts. As yet, its antigen is unknown. Points from the study as a whole: What remained unconfirmed was the SARS-CoV-2 specificity of second-wave clones peaking on day 37. Clones that got smaller from day 15 to 85 had even CD4/CD8, while clones growing later tipped toward CD4+.

The origin of this receptor is a young man who had mild COVID-19 (a few samples of this study predate the infection). Cell type and time point are not known. V gene TRBV30 combines with J gene TRBJ1-6; no definite D call. The sequenced sample consisted of PBMCs or a T cell subset sorted from them (not recorded which). The CDR3 loop is CAWSIRPSASPLHF. The CDR3 DNA follows: TGTGCCTGGAGTATTCGACCCTCGGCGTCACCCCTCCACTTT.